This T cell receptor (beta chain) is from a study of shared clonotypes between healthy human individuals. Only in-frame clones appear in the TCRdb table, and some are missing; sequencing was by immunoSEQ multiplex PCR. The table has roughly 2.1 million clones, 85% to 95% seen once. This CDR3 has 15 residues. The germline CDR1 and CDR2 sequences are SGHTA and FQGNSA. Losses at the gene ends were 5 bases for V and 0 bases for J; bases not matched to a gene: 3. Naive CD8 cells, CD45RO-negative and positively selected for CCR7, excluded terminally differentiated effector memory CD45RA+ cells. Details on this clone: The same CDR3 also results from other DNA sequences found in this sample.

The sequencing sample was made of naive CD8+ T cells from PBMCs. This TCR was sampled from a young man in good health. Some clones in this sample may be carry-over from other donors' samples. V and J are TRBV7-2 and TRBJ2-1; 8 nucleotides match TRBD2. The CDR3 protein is CASSPLAGSYNEQFF. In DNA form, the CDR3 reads TGTGCCAGCAGCCCCCTAGCGGGCTCCTACAATGAGCAGTTCTTC.